This T cell receptor beta chain was obtained from a study of blood T cell repertoires in COVID-19. As for the study in general: In each case, the material was cDNA or gDNA derived from T cells, B-cell-depleted T cells, or PBMCs.

With V trimmed by 6 bases and J by 4 bases, 16 bases remained unmatched. The CDR3 has 17 residues. Germline V gene data show CDR1 as SGHTA and CDR2 as FQGTGA. The table came from immunoSEQ multiplex PCR; TCRdb's copy has only in-frame clones and leaves some out. The sample lists 61,000 or so clones, around 88% seen once, with around 18% in the top ten. The V gene is TRBV7-3, the J gene TRBJ2-3; 7 nucleotides line up with TRBD2. This TCR was recovered from an elderly woman with active COVID-19. The sample comprised peripheral blood. CDR3 in amino acids: CASSRLALGTTADTQYF. CDR3 nucleotide sequence: TGTGCCAGCAGTCGCCTGGCATTAGGGACTACCGCAGATACGCAGTATTTT.